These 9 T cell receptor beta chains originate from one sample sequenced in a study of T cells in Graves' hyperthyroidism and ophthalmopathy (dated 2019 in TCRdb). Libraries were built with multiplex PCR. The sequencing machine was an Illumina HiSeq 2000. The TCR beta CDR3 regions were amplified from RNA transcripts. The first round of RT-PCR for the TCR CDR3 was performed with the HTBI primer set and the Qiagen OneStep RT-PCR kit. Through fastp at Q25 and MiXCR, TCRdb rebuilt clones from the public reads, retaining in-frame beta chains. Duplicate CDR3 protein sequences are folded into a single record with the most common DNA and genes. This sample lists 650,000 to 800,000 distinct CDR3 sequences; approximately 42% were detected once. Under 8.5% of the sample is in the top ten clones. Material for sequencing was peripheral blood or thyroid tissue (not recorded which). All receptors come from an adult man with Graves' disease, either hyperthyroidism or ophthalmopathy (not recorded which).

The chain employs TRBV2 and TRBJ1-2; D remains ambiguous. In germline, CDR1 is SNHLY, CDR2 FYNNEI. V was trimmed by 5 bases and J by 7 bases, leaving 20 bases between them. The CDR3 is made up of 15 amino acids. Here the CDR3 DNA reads TGTGCCAGCAGTCCCCTAAGGGCATCAGTTCGTGGCTACACCTTC. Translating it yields CASSPLRASVRGYTF.

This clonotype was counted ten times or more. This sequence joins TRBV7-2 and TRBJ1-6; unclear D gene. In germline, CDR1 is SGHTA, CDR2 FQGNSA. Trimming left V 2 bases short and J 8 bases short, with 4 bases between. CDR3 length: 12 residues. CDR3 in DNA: TGTGCCAGCAGCTTACTTTATTCACCCCTCCACTTT. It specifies CASSLLYSPLHF.

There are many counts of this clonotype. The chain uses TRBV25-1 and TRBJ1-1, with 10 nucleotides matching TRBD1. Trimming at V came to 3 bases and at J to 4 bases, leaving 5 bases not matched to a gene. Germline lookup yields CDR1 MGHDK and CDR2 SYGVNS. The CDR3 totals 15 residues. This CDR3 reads CASSDHGTGVTEAFF. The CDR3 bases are TGTGCCAGCAGTGACCATGGGACAGGGGTCACTGAAGCTTTCTTT.

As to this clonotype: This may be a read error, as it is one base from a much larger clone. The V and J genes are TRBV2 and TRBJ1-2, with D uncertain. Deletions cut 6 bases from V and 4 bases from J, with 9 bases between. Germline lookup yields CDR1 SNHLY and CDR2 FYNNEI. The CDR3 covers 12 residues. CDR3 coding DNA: TGTGCCAGCAGGCGGGGATCCTATGGCTACACCTTC. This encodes CASRRGSYGYTF.

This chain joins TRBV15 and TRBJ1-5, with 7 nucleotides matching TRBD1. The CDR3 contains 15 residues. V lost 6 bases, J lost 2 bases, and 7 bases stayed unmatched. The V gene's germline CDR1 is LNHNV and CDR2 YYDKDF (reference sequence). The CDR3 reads CATRKVGQGNQPQHF. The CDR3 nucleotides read TGTGCCACCAGAAAAGTTGGACAGGGCAATCAGCCCCAGCATTTT.

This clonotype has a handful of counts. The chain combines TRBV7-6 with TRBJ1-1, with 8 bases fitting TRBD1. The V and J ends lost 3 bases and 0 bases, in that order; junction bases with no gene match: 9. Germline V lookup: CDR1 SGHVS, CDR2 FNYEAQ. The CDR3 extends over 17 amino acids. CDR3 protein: CASSFRDRGGMNTEAFF. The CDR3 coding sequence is TGTGCCAGCAGCTTCAGAGACAGGGGAGGCATGAACACTGAAGCTTTCTTT.

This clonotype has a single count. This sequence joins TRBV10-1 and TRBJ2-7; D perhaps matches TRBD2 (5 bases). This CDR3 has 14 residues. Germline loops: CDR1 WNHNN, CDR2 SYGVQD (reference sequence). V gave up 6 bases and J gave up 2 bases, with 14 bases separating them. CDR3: CASSEGESTYEQYF. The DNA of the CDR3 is TGCGCCAGCAGCGAGGGAGAAAGTACCTACGAGCAGTACTTC.

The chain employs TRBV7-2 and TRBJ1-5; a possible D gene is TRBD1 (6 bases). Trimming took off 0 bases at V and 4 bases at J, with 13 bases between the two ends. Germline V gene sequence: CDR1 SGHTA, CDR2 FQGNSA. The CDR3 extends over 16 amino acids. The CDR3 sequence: CASSLARGGLNQPQHF. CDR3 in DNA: TGTGCCAGCAGCTTAGCGAGGGGGGGCCTAAATCAGCCCCAGCATTTT.

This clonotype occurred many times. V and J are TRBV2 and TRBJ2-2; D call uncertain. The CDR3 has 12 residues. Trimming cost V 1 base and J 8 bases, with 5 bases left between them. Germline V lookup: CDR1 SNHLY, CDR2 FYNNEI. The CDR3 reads CASSEGGGELFF. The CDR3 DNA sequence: TGTGCCAGCAGTGAAGGTGGGGGGGAGCTGTTTTTT.